These T cell receptor beta chains were read from a single sample in a study of CD8 T cells in Susac syndrome. TCRdb passed the immunoSEQ multiplex PCR reads through MiXCR, listing each CDR3 protein once. The sample holds some 160,000 distinct CDR3 sequences; around 95% are singletons and the top ten take around 0.15%. Sequencing used CD8+ T cells from PBMCs. The receptors were sampled from a human donor with multiple sclerosis. The CDR3 runs from the conserved cysteine through the conserved F or W. Each record gives: clone size, V gene, J gene, D gene, CDR3 protein, CDR3 DNA. A D gene is named only where the DNA matches it firmly. The size field is filled for only some rows; it gives once, few, many or a size class.

>NA|TRBV7-3|TRBJ2-1|NA
CASSLTLSSYNEQFF
TGTGCCAGCAGCCTTACTTTAAGCTCCTACAATGAGCAGTTCTTC
>NA|TRBV7-9|TRBJ2-1|NA
CASSSDSPFSYNEQFF
TGTGCCAGCAGCTCGGACAGTCCATTTTCCTACAATGAGCAGTTCTTC
>NA|TRBV12-3/TRBV12-4|TRBJ2-3|NA
CASSLWPGGTDTQYF
TGTGCCAGCAGTTTGTGGCCGGGGGGCACAGATACGCAGTATTTT
>NA|TRBV6-5|TRBJ2-5|TRBD2
CASTPLAGGQETQYF
TGTGCCAGCACCCCCCTAGCGGGAGGACAAGAGACCCAGTACTTC
>NA|TRBV7-2|TRBJ1-5|NA
CASSLGRVFSNQPQHF
TGTGCCAGCAGCTTAGGTAGGGTATTCAGCAATCAGCCCCAGCATTTT
>NA|TRBV4-1|TRBJ2-5|TRBD2
CASSQVGREGQETQYF
TGCGCCAGCAGCCAAGTGGGGCGGGAGGGACAAGAGACCCAGTACTTC
>NA|TRBV12-3/TRBV12-4|TRBJ1-2|TRBD1
CASSKTDRVPRNYGYTF
TGTGCCAGCAGTAAAACGGACAGGGTTCCCCGAAACTATGGCTACACCTTC
>NA|TRBV9|TRBJ1-5|NA
CASSVGVSNQPQHF
TGTGCCAGCAGCGTAGGGGTTAGCAATCAGCCCCAGCATTTT
>NA|TRBV27|TRBJ2-3|TRBD2
CASSLTAGGGTDTQYF
TGTGCCAGCAGTTTAACTGCGGGAGGCGGCACAGATACGCAGTATTTT
>NA|TRBV20-1|TRBJ2-5|TRBD1
CSARGTGENTETQYF
TGCAGTGCTAGAGGGACAGGGGAAAACACAGAGACCCAGTACTTC
>NA|TRBV7-9|TRBJ1-4|NA
CASSQAAGTRFF
TGTGCCAGCAGCCAAGCGGCCGGGACAAGGTTTTTT
>NA|TRBV12-3/TRBV12-4|TRBJ2-1|TRBD2
CASRSIAGYNEQFF
TGTGCCAGTCGGAGCATAGCGGGGTACAATGAGCAGTTCTTC
>NA|TRBV2|TRBJ2-3|NA
CASSEASTSTDTQYF
TGTGCCAGCAGTGAAGCCAGCACCAGCACAGATACGCAGTATTTT
>NA|TRBV2|TRBJ2-1|NA
CATVRSNEQFF
TGTGCCACCGTCAGAAGCAATGAGCAGTTCTTC
>NA|TRBV12-3/TRBV12-4|TRBJ1-1|NA
CASSFASASKPNTEAFF
TGTGCCAGCAGTTTCGCCTCCGCCTCCAAGCCGAACACTGAAGCTTTCTTT
>NA|TRBV5-1|TRBJ2-7|NA
CASSLVSAYEQYF
TGCGCCAGCAGCTTGGTGTCAGCCTACGAGCAGTACTTC
>NA|TRBV7-9|TRBJ2-7|NA
CASTQSTGVSYEQYF
TGTGCCAGCACCCAATCGACCGGGGTCTCCTACGAGCAGTACTTC
>NA|TRBV4-1|TRBJ2-3|TRBD2
CASSQVGEGDTQYF
TGCGCCAGCAGCCAAGTGGGGGAGGGAGATACGCAGTATTTT
>NA|TRBV28|TRBJ2-1|NA
CASRGETYNEQFF
TGTGCCAGTCGAGGCGAGACCTACAATGAGCAGTTCTTC
>few|TRBV7-2|TRBJ2-3|NA
CASSFARKRWGDTQYF
TGTGCCAGCAGCTTCGCCCGAAAAAGGTGGGGAGATACGCAGTATTTT
>few|TRBV3-1|TRBJ1-2|NA
CASSPDPNYGYTF
TGTGCCAGCAGCCCCGACCCTAACTATGGCTACACCTTC
>once|TRBV5-1|TRBJ2-5|TRBD1
CASSLGQASETQYF
TGCGCCAGCAGCCTGGGACAGGCCAGCGAGACCCAGTACTTC
>NA|TRBV29-1|TRBJ1-1|NA
CSVYGGARGTEAFF
TGCAGCGTTTATGGTGGTGCCAGAGGCACTGAAGCTTTCTTT
>NA|TRBV27|TRBJ2-1|NA
CASSLGLRANEQFF
TGTGCCAGCAGTTTGGGACTGCGGGCCAATGAGCAGTTCTTC
>NA|TRBV4-1|TRBJ2-7|NA
CASSQGLGIAAHEQYF
TGCGCCAGCAGCCAAGGCTTGGGGATAGCGGCCCACGAGCAGTACTTC
>once|TRBV15|TRBJ2-1|TRBD1
CATSRPRDRGIHSSYNEQFF
TGTGCCACCAGCAGGCCCCGGGACAGGGGTATACATAGCTCCTACAATGAGCAGTTCTTC
>NA|TRBV12-3/TRBV12-4|TRBJ1-2|NA
CASSLEAGTSYGYTF
TGTGCCAGCAGTTTGGAGGCGGGGACCTCATATGGCTACACCTTC
>few|TRBV7-9|TRBJ1-2|TRBD1
CASRPGQAANYGYTF
TGTGCCAGCAGGCCGGGACAGGCTGCTAACTATGGCTACACCTTC
>NA|TRBV24-1|TRBJ1-5|NA
CATSDLTSNQPQHF
TGTGCCACCAGTGATTTAACAAGCAATCAGCCCCAGCATTTT
>NA|TRBV29-1|TRBJ1-3|NA
CSVGSGNTIYF
TGCAGCGTAGGCTCTGGAAACACCATATATTTT
>NA|TRBV5-6|TRBJ1-5|NA
CASSLREENHQPQHF
TGTGCCAGCAGCTTGCGTGAGGAGAATCATCAGCCCCAGCATTTT
>NA|TRBV19|TRBJ2-7|NA
CASSIGGVRSEQYF
TGTGCCAGTAGTATTGGAGGGGTTCGGAGCGAGCAGTACTTC
>once|TRBV12-3/TRBV12-4|TRBJ1-3|NA
CASSPLNSGNTIYF
TGTGCCAGCAGCCCCCTTAATTCTGGAAACACCATATATTTT
>NA|TRBV12-3/TRBV12-4|TRBJ2-3|NA
CASAWADTQYF
TGTGCCAGCGCCTGGGCAGATACGCAGTATTTT
>once|TRBV29-1|TRBJ2-7|TRBD2
CSVAGTNPYEQYF
TGCAGCGTGGCCGGGACTAATCCCTACGAGCAGTACTTC
>NA|TRBV29-1|TRBJ2-5|NA
CSVFGSAGETQYF
TGCAGCGTTTTCGGGTCGGCGGGGGAGACCCAGTACTTC
>NA|TRBV7-9|TRBJ1-1|NA
CASSLLRIEAFF
TGTGCCAGCAGCTTACTTAGGATCGAAGCTTTCTTT
>NA|TRBV27|TRBJ2-7|NA
CASSTGFGTYEQYF
TGTGCCAGCAGTACCGGTTTCGGTACCTACGAGCAGTACTTC
>once|TRBV9|TRBJ2-1|TRBD2
CASSVASGLAGNTMVYEQFF
TGTGCCAGCAGCGTGGCCTCGGGACTAGCGGGGAACACCATGGTGTATGAGCAGTTCTTC
>NA|TRBV7-9|TRBJ2-5|TRBD2
CASSVTGGQHETQYF
TGTGCCAGCAGCGTGACGGGGGGGCAACACGAGACCCAGTACTTC
>NA|TRBV20-1|TRBJ2-7|NA
CSARDLAGDGEQYF
TGCAGTGCTAGAGATCTCGCAGGGGACGGCGAGCAGTACTTC
>NA|TRBV7-6|TRBJ1-2|TRBD1
CASSDRTGLNYGYTF
TGTGCCAGCAGCGACAGGACAGGGCTTAACTATGGCTACACCTTC
>NA|TRBV7-9|TRBJ1-1|TRBD1
CASSLSFQGDTEAFF
TGTGCCAGCAGCTTAAGTTTCCAGGGGGACACTGAAGCTTTCTTT
>NA|TRBV29-1|TRBJ2-1|TRBD2
CSVEGLGGRAAYNEQFF
TGCAGCGTTGAAGGCCTGGGCGGGAGGGCCGCCTACAATGAGCAGTTCTTC
>NA|TRBV6-2/TRBV6-3|TRBJ2-7|TRBD1
CASSSWTGSYEQYF
TGTGCCAGCAGTTCCTGGACAGGTTCCTACGAGCAGTACTTC
>NA|TRBV6-1|TRBJ2-7|NA
CASIGPGEQYF
TGTGCCAGCATCGGTCCCGGCGAGCAGTACTTC
>NA|TRBV28|TRBJ2-5|NA
CASSLGAAGFSETQYF
TGTGCCAGCAGTTTAGGGGCGGCGGGGTTTTCGGAGACCCAGTACTTC
>NA|TRBV6-6|TRBJ2-7|TRBD2
CASSYSSGANTYEQYF
TGTGCCAGCAGTTACTCTAGCGGGGCTAATACCTACGAGCAGTACTTC
>few|TRBV12-3/TRBV12-4|TRBJ1-2|NA
CASSPGGNYGYTF
TGTGCCAGCAGTCCGGGAGGCAACTATGGCTACACCTTC
>NA|TRBV3-1|TRBJ2-1|NA
CASSQYRSSYNEQFF
TGTGCCAGCAGCCAATATCGGAGCTCCTACAATGAGCAGTTCTTC
>NA|TRBV13|TRBJ2-2|NA
CASSLGLSSFAGELFF
TGTGCCAGCAGCTTGGGTCTATCCAGCTTTGCCGGGGAGCTGTTTTTT
>NA|TRBV7-8|TRBJ2-3|TRBD2
CASSSTRTSYQGKTQYF
TGTGCCAGCAGCTCAACTCGGACTAGCTATCAAGGCAAGACGCAGTATTTT
>NA|TRBV19|TRBJ1-1|NA
CASSPTRNTEAFF
TGTGCCAGTAGCCCGACACGGAACACTGAAGCTTTCTTT
>NA|TRBV6-5|TRBJ2-1|TRBD2
CASSYGSGTSGLEQFF
TGTGCCAGCAGTTACGGTTCTGGGACTAGCGGCCTTGAGCAGTTCTTC
>NA|TRBV12-3/TRBV12-4|TRBJ1-1|NA
CASSEPNTEAFF
TGTGCCAGCAGCGAACCGAACACTGAAGCTTTCTTT
>NA|TRBV7-9|TRBJ2-1|NA
CASSWQGDNEQFF
TGTGCCAGCAGCTGGCAGGGTGACAATGAGCAGTTCTTC
>NA|TRBV20-1|TRBJ2-1|TRBD1
CSARDEGQVGGSYNEQFF
TGCAGTGCTAGAGATGAGGGACAGGTAGGGGGCTCCTACAATGAGCAGTTCTTC
>NA|TRBV29-1|TRBJ2-7|NA
CSVERGGADEQYF
TGCAGCGTTGAAAGGGGAGGTGCGGACGAGCAGTACTTC
>NA|TRBV2|TRBJ1-6|NA
CASSQAFNSPLHF
TGTGCCAGCAGTCAGGCGTTTAATTCACCCCTCCACTTT
>NA|TRBV6-5|TRBJ2-3|TRBD2
CASSFRSSGSIVTQYF
TGTGCCAGCAGTTTCCGTTCTAGCGGGAGTATTGTTACGCAGTATTTT